This T cell receptor (beta chain) was sequenced during a study of response to subunit inactivated influenza vaccine. TCRdb called the RT-PCR reads again in MiXCR, with one record for every CDR3 protein. The data contain approximately 500,000 distinct CDR3 sequences, 14% of them singletons. Germline CDR1 reads SEHNR; CDR2 reads FQNEAQ (reference sequence). V lost 1 base to trimming and J lost 6 bases, with 5 bases between them. The CDR3 runs to 12 residues. The sequence derives from a man aged 45-60 years who received an inactivated influenza vaccine. The chain couples TRBV7-9 to TRBJ2-3; D is unclear. The source material was PBMCs from blood, sampled approximately 12 days after vaccination. CDR3 protein: CASSLERDTQYF. The CDR3 DNA is TGTGCCAGCAGCTTAGAGAGGGATACGCAGTATTTT.